This entry lists 32 T cell receptor beta chains sequenced from one sample in a study of T cells in localized non-small cell lung cancer. Profiling relied on immunoSEQ multiplex PCR, and the TCRdb table lists in-frame clones only, not all of them. The sample records about 24,000 clones, about nine tenths being singletons. The sample was peripheral blood, taken before any cancer treatment. The receptors shown here come from a man aged 40-75 years with stage I squamous cell lung carcinoma.

The chain has TRBV6-5 and TRBJ1-4, with TRBD1 as a possible D gene (5 bases). CDR3 length equals 16 residues. V dropped 0 bases and J dropped 7 bases, with 15 bases sitting between them. Per the germline V gene, CDR1 is MNHEY and CDR2 is SVGAGI. The CDR3 DNA sequence: TGTGCCAGCAGTTACTCGAGGGGCGCGGGGGTTGAAAAACTGTTTTTT. It codes for CASSYSRGAGVEKLFF.

This clone was seen only once. The chain joins TRBV6-5 to TRBJ2-7; 12 nucleotides align to TRBD2. This CDR3 is built from 14 residues. Germline lookup yields CDR1 MNHEY and CDR2 SVGAGI. V shed 5 bases, J shed 6 bases, and the junction held 5 bases outside the gene matches. Here the CDR3 DNA reads TGTGCCAGCAGTCATGGACTAGCGGGGTCCGAGCAGTACTTC. Its protein is CASSHGLAGSEQYF.

The chain couples TRBV6-6 to TRBJ1-2; tentatively, D is TRBD1 (5 bases). Deletions cut 6 bases from V and 5 bases from J, with 16 bases between. The CDR3 sequence is 14 residues long. Germline CDR1 MNHNY, CDR2 SVGAGI (reference sequence). In DNA, the CDR3 is TGTGCCAGCAGATCTGACAGAGGGGATTATGGCTACACCTTC. It codes for CASRSDRGDYGYTF.

A single count supports this clone. This rearrangement joins TRBV6-1 to TRBJ1-5; D may be TRBD1 (5 bases). The germline V gene encodes CDR1 MNHNS and CDR2 SASEGT. This CDR3 is 14 amino acids long. V lost 3 bases and J lost 3, with 9 bases in between. CDR3: CASSDGAANQPQHF. The CDR3, as DNA: TGTGCCAGCAGTGATGGGGCCGCCAATCAGCCCCAGCATTTT.

CDR3: CASSVAPQGGTGPDTQYF. The CDR3 DNA is TGTGCCAGCAGCGTAGCCCCCCAAGGCGGGACAGGGCCAGATACGCAGTATTTT. The chain links TRBV9 to TRBJ2-3; 9 nucleotides line up with TRBD1. The V gene end was trimmed by 0 bases and the J gene end by 4 bases; junction bases not matched to a gene: 12. Germline CDR1 is SGDLS and CDR2 is YYNGEE. The CDR3 is 18 residues long.

The chain carries TRBV2 and TRBJ2-3; possibly TRBD1 or TRBD2 for D (5 bases each). Germline assignment: CDR1 SNHLY and CDR2 FYNNEI. CDR3 length: 16 residues. The V end lost 2 bases, the J end lost 2 bases, and 14 bases lay between the germline ends. The CDR3 nucleotides read TGTGCCAGCAGTGAACGGATGGGGGTCCTCACAGATACGCAGTATTTT. Protein sequence: CASSERMGVLTDTQYF.

This chain links TRBV6-5 with TRBJ1-2; 10 positions match TRBD1. CDR1 and CDR2 (germline): MNHEY, SVGAGI. The CDR3 loop spans 13 amino acids. Trimming removed 5 bases from V and 8 bases from J; junction bases left unmatched: 5. CDR3 nucleotide sequence: TGTGCCAGCAGTCGACAGGGGGCGGGCGGCTACACCTTC. Translation: CASSRQGAGGYTF.

The chain links TRBV6-5 to TRBJ2-7, with 9 bases fitting TRBD1. V was clipped by 6 bases and J by 5 bases; unmatched bases: 11. The CDR3 contains 15 residues. Looked up from germline, CDR1 is MNHEY and CDR2 is SVGAGI. This CDR3 reads CASSSKTGGGDEQYF. In DNA form, the CDR3 reads TGTGCCAGCAGCTCTAAGACAGGGGGAGGGGACGAGCAGTACTTC.

The rearrangement links TRBV6-1 to TRBJ2-1; 7 bases fit TRBD1. Unmatched junction bases numbered 1, after V lost 4 bases and J lost 1 base. The CDR3 is 14 residues long. CDR1 and CDR2 (germline): MNHNS, SASEGT. The CDR3 is CASSGDSSYNEQFF. CDR3 nucleotides: TGTGCCAGCAGTGGGGACAGTTCCTACAATGAGCAGTTCTTC.

About this clone: One junction end does not reproduce the germline sequence, and a read error may be involved. The chain has TRBV5-1 and TRBJ1-5, with TRBD1 identical over 9 bases. CDR3 length: 15 residues. Germline values: CDR1 SGHRS, CDR2 YFSETQ. The CDR3 spells CASRLGQGLNQPQHF. In nucleotides, the CDR3 is TGCGCCAGCAGATTGGGACAGGGCCTAAATCAGCCCCAGCATTTT.

The chain recombines TRBV6-1 with TRBJ2-2, with 7 bases fitting TRBD1. The CDR3 is 14 amino acids. CDR1 and CDR2 (germline): MNHNS, SASEGT. With 7 bases clipped from V and 0 bases from J, the junction kept 2 bases outside the gene matches. DNA for the CDR3: TGTGCCAGCAAGACAGGGCCGAACACCGGGGAGCTGTTTTTT. Translated: CASKTGPNTGELFF.

The chain is built from TRBV11-1 and TRBJ2-2; 8 nucleotides match TRBD1. CDR3 length: 18 amino acids. Germline V gives CDR1 SGHAT, CDR2 FQDESV (reference sequence). The J segment lost 3 bases and the V segment lost 1 base, leaving 10 bases of the junction unmatched. The CDR3 here is CASSLDWRQGFHTGELFF. CDR3 nucleotides: TGTGCCAGCAGCTTAGACTGGAGACAGGGGTTTCACACCGGGGAGCTGTTTTTT.

This CDR3 is CSVGGGPRASTDTQYF. CDR3 in DNA: TGCAGCGTTGGTGGGGGGCCGAGAGCTAGCACAGATACGCAGTATTTT. The V and J genes are TRBV29-1 and TRBJ2-3; D may be TRBD1 or TRBD2 (6 bases each). CDR1 and CDR2 (germline): SQVTM, ANQGSEA. With 4 bases removed from V and 0 bases from J, the gap between germline ends came to 17 bases. The CDR3 spans 16 residues.

V gene TRBV14 combines with J gene TRBJ2-6, with TRBD2 matching over 9 bases. CDR3 size: 18 residues. V gave up 5 bases and J gave up 4 bases; unmatched junction bases: 12. Germline V lookup: CDR1 SGHDN, CDR2 FVKESK. In nucleotides, the CDR3 is TGTGCCAGCAGCACTGTGGGACTAGCTTTATCCGGGGCCAACGTCCTGACTTTC. This encodes CASSTVGLALSGANVLTF.

In nucleotides, the CDR3 is TGTGCCAGCAGTTTAGAGCTAACAGGTCTACGGTCACCCCTCCACTTT. Translated, it gives CASSLELTGLRSPLHF. The chain carries TRBV28 and TRBJ1-6, with D perhaps matching TRBD1 (5 bases). Germline V lookup: CDR1 MDHEN, CDR2 SYDVKM. This CDR3 spans 16 amino acids. V dropped 2 bases and J dropped 10 bases, with 18 bases sitting between them.

The V call is TRBV27, the J call TRBJ2-3; D not resolved. Trimming took off 5 bases at V and 0 bases at J, with 15 bases between the two ends. The CDR3 covers 16 residues. The germline gives CDR1 MNHEY, CDR2 SMNVEV (reference sequence). In nucleotides, the CDR3 is TGTGCCAGCAGTGGCTACAGAGCTTCTAGCACAGATACGCAGTATTTT. It yields the protein CASSGYRASSTDTQYF.

Comment on this clone: A read error may account for a junction end that differs from germline. J is TRBJ1-6 and V is TRBV9; D remains ambiguous. Germline V gene lookup returns CDR1 SGDLS and CDR2 YYNGEE. This CDR3 is 13 amino acids long. The CDR3, as DNA: TGTGCCATCAGCGTCCGTGGCGATTCACCCCTCCACTTT. It encodes CAISVRGDSPLHF.

The chain joins TRBV11-2 to TRBJ2-5; D may be TRBD1 or TRBD2 (5 bases each). The V gene's germline CDR1 is SGHAT and CDR2 FQNNGV. This CDR3 contains 15 residues. V lost 2 bases and J lost 5, with 15 bases in between. The CDR3 region has the DNA TGTGCCAGCAGCTTAACCCCTGGGACGAGGGAGACCCAGTACTTC. Its protein is CASSLTPGTRETQYF.

J is TRBJ1-3 and V is TRBV29-1; D call uncertain. This CDR3 is built from 11 residues. CDR1 is SQVTM, CDR2 ANQGSEA, per germline. Trimming removed 8 bases at V and 1 base at J, with 6 bases between. The CDR3 nucleotides are TGCAGCTTCCCGTCTGGAAACACCATATATTTT. This translates into CSFPSGNTIYF.

The chain employs TRBV20-1 and TRBJ1-2; D gene ambiguous. The V gene's germline CDR1 is DFQATT and CDR2 SNEGSKA (reference sequence). CDR3 length: 11 amino acids. Trimming stripped 5 bases from V and 3 bases from J, with 7 bases between. The CDR3 reads CSASPHYGYTF. The CDR3 nucleotides read TGCAGTGCTTCCCCCCACTATGGCTACACCTTC.

The gene calls are TRBV29-1 and TRBJ1-1; 8 nucleotides align to TRBD1. The length of the CDR3 is 13 residues. Germline V gives CDR1 SQVTM, CDR2 ANQGSEA. The V segment lost 3 bases and the J segment 8 bases; nucleotides outside the gene matches: 8. CDR3 region: CSVDSTGVREAFF. The CDR3 bases are TGCAGCGTTGACTCGACAGGGGTAAGGGAAGCTTTCTTT.

This clone was counted only a few times. This chain links TRBV4-1 with TRBJ2-3; D unresolved. V lost 0 bases to trimming and J lost 0 bases, with 4 bases between them. Germline loops: CDR1 MGHRA, CDR2 YSYEKL. The CDR3 has 14 residues. The CDR3 DNA reads as TGCGCCAGCAGCCAAGATCGGAGCACAGATACGCAGTATTTT. Its translation is CASSQDRSTDTQYF.

The rearrangement links TRBV27 to TRBJ1-5; D unresolved. The CDR3 consists of 14 residues. The V end lost 2 bases, the J end lost 2 bases, and 7 bases lay between the germline ends. Looked up from germline, CDR1 is MNHEY and CDR2 is SMNVEV (reference sequence). As DNA, the CDR3 is TGTGCCAGCAGTTTAAGGCTGGGCAATCAGCCCCAGCATTTT. The encoded protein is CASSLRLGNQPQHF.

The chain couples TRBV2 to TRBJ1-6, with 7 bases fitting TRBD1. CDR3 length: 16 amino acids. The ends lost 2 bases at V and 6 bases at J; junction bases unmatched: 7. CDR1 SNHLY and CDR2 FYNNEI come from the germline V gene. This CDR3 is CASSEFRGEINSPLHF. CDR3 DNA sequence: TGTGCCAGCAGTGAATTCAGGGGGGAAATTAATTCACCCCTCCACTTT.

This clone came up once. V usage is TRBV7-9 and J usage is TRBJ2-1; weak D call: TRBD1 (6 bases). The CDR3 is made up of 15 amino acids. V was clipped by 5 bases and J by 5 bases, with 16 bases between them. Germline CDR1 and CDR2: SEHNR and FQNEAQ (reference sequence). The CDR3 region has the DNA TGTGCCAGCAGCAAGAACTACAGGGTGAACAATGAGCAGTTCTTC. Its protein product is CASSKNYRVNNEQFF. The full variable domain, rest sourced from reference TRBV7-9 and TRBJ2-1, is DTGVSQNPRHKITKRGQNVTFRCDPISEHNRLYWYRQTLGQGPEFLTYFQNEAQLEKSRLLSDRFSAERPKGSFSTLEIQRTEQGDSAMYLCASSKNYRVNNEQFFGPGTRLTVL.

This chain links TRBV7-6 with TRBJ2-5, with D tentatively TRBD2 (6 bases). The CDR3 has 15 residues. Germline CDR1 reads SGHVS; CDR2 reads FNYEAQ. Trimming left V 2 bases short and J 5 bases short, with 15 bases between. The CDR3 reads CASSLWDGSRETQYF. The CDR3, as DNA: TGTGCCAGCAGCTTATGGGACGGGAGCCGGGAGACCCAGTACTTC.

The rearrangement links TRBV7-3 to TRBJ2-3, with D maybe TRBD2 (6 bases). V lost 0 bases, J lost 4 bases, and 11 bases lay in between. CDR3 length: 15 amino acids. CDR1 SGHTA and CDR2 FQGTGA come from the germline V gene. Written as DNA, the CDR3 is TGTGCCAGCAGCTTAACGGGACTGGAGGCAGATACGCAGTATTTT. This sequence encodes CASSLTGLEADTQYF.

The chain combines TRBV7-9 with TRBJ1-5; D possibly corresponds to TRBD1 (6 bases). The CDR3 extends over 15 amino acids. V lost 5 bases and J lost 6, with 17 bases in between. Germline V CDR1 and CDR2: SEHNR, FQNEAQ (reference sequence). CDR3 coding DNA: TGTGCCAGCAGCCCCGGACAGTCTTCGGGTCAGCCCCAGCATTTT. Its protein product is CASSPGQSSGQPQHF.

The CDR3 DNA reads as TGTGCCAGCAGCGCGACGGGAAACACCATATATTTT. Residues: CASSATGNTIYF. The chain joins TRBV9 to TRBJ1-3; no clear D gene. V lost 3 bases and J lost 4, with 5 bases in between. CDR1 and CDR2 (germline): SGDLS, YYNGEE. The CDR3 is 12 residues long. Together with reference TRBV9 and TRBJ1-3, the CDR3 gives the full variable domain: DSGVTQTPKHLITATGQRVTLRCSPRSGDLSVYWYQQSLDQGLQFLIQYYNGEERAKGNILERFSAQQFPDLHSELNLSSLELGDSALYFCASSATGNTIYFGEGSWLTVV.

As DNA, the CDR3 is TGTGCCAGCAGTTACTCGGGGGGCGCAGAGAACACTGAAGCTTTCTTT. It is translated as CASSYSGGAENTEAFF. The gene calls are TRBV6-5 and TRBJ1-1; perhaps TRBD1 as D (6 bases). Trimming cost V 0 bases and J 1 base, with 12 bases left between them. The CDR3 is 16 amino acids. CDR1 is MNHEY, CDR2 SVGAGI, per germline.

This clone was detected only once. The J gene is TRBJ2-3, the V gene TRBV18; the D gene is possibly TRBD2 (5 bases). Germline CDR1 reads KGHSH; CDR2 reads LQKENI. The CDR3 spans 16 residues. V lost 2 bases and J lost 2, with 14 bases in between. CDR3 bases: TGTGCCAGCTCACCAAGGCATCGGGGTACCACAGATACGCAGTATTTT. It encodes CASSPRHRGTTDTQYF.

This clone showed up just once. J is TRBJ1-3 and V is TRBV19; tentative D call: TRBD1 (5 bases). The germline V gene encodes CDR1 LNHDA and CDR2 SQIVND (reference sequence). Trimming removed 4 bases from V and 1 base from J, with 5 bases in between. There are 13 residues in the CDR3. The CDR3 coding sequence is TGTGCCAGTAGTACAGGGTCTGGAAACACCATATATTTT. It specifies CASSTGSGNTIYF.